These 7 T cell receptor beta chains were all obtained from the same sample, sequenced in a study of OX40 agonist ivuxolimab in advanced cancers. TCRdb's table, derived via immunoSEQ multiplex PCR, lists solely in-frame clones and lacks some. Of approximately 79,000 clones listed, roughly 87% are singletons. The sequences come from CD4+ or CD8+ T cells sorted from blood, collected in a trial of the OX40 agonist ivuxolimab. The receptors here all came from an adult with an advanced solid tumor such as melanoma, head and neck, liver or kidney cancer.

This clone occurred once. The chain is built from TRBV4-3 and TRBJ2-6; 7 bases align to TRBD2. The CDR3 sequence is 20 residues long. CDR1 LGHNA and CDR2 YSLEER come from the germline V gene. The J segment lost 0 bases and the V segment lost 0 bases, leaving 11 bases of the junction unmatched. Here the CDR3 DNA reads TGCGCCAGCAGCCAAGATCGGGGCGGGGGAGTAGGCTCTGGGGCCAACGTCCTGACTTTC. It yields the protein CASSQDRGGGVGSGANVLTF.

This clone has a single count. The chain uses TRBV27 and TRBJ2-1; 7 bases align to TRBD2. V was pared by 6 bases and J by 4 bases, with 6 bases of the junction left unmatched. The V gene's germline CDR1 is MNHEY and CDR2 SMNVEV (reference sequence). There are 14 residues in the CDR3. This CDR3 is CASSRGRDYNEQFF. The CDR3 DNA reads as TGTGCCAGCAGCCGCGGGAGAGATTACAATGAGCAGTTCTTC.

This chain joins TRBV27 and TRBJ1-6; D is undetermined. Germline V gene sequence: CDR1 MNHEY, CDR2 SMNVEV (reference sequence). The CDR3 totals 12 residues. V shed 3 bases and J shed 7 bases, with 4 bases lying between them. DNA of the CDR3: TGTGCCAGCAGTTTGCCCAATTCACCCCTCCACTTT. Translation: CASSLPNSPLHF.

The V gene is TRBV30, the J gene TRBJ2-7; no clear D. Trimming removed 2 bases at V and 2 bases at J, with 4 bases between. Germline CDR1 is GTSNPN and CDR2 is SVGIG (reference sequence). The CDR3 consists of 11 residues. This CDR3 reads CAWSRPYEQYF. As DNA, the CDR3 is TGTGCCTGGAGTCGGCCCTACGAGCAGTACTTC.

The chain combines TRBV5-1 with TRBJ2-7; D possibly corresponds to TRBD2 (6 bases). CDR3 size: 17 residues. Looked up from germline, CDR1 is SGHRS and CDR2 is YFSETQ. V lost 1 base to trimming and J lost 1 base, with 18 bases between them. The CDR3 DNA reads TGCGCCAGCAGCTTGTCTACTCGAGGGGAGGAATCCTACGAGCAGTACTTC. This codes for CASSLSTRGEESYEQYF. The full variable domain, completed using reference TRBV5-1 and TRBJ2-7, is KAGVTQTPRYLIKTRGQQVTLSCSPISGHRSVSWYQQTPGQGLQFLFEYFSETQRNKGNFPGRFSGRQFSNSRSEMNVSTLELGDSALYLCASSLSTRGEESYEQYFGPGTRLTVT.

DNA for the CDR3: TGTGCCAGCAGCTTGGAAGGTAGCGCTAACTATGGCTACACCTTC. Its translation: CASSLEGSANYGYTF. The gene calls are TRBV11-2 and TRBJ1-2; no definite D call. There are 15 residues in the CDR3. From germline, CDR1 is SGHAT and CDR2 FQNNGV. The ends were cut back, 3 bases at V and 0 bases at J, with 11 bases in the middle.

The chain has TRBV7-2 and TRBJ2-1, with TRBD2 as a possible D gene (6 bases). This CDR3 is 16 amino acids long. V lost 2 bases and J 7 bases, leaving 18 bases between the germline ends. Germline V lookup: CDR1 SGHTA, CDR2 FQGNSA. In DNA, the CDR3 is TGTGCCAGCAGCTTATCCGGCGGGGCAGTTAAGAATGAGCAGTTCTTC. Its translation is CASSLSGGAVKNEQFF.